The 9 T cell receptor beta chains presented below share a single source sample, sequenced in a study of blood T cell repertoires in COVID-19. Profiled with immunoSEQ multiplex PCR; TCRdb holds only in-frame clones, not every one. Of 300,000 to 400,000 clones listed, 65% to 90% are singletons. The sequenced sample was PBMCs or T cells enriched from blood (not recorded which). All receptors come from a woman in her 40s with acute COVID-19.

About this clone itself: The junction departs from the called germline gene at one end, perhaps through a read error. V gene TRBV12-3 or TRBV12-4 combines with J gene TRBJ2-1; D gene unclear. CDR3 size: 11 residues. DNA for the CDR3: TGTGCCAGCAGTCTCTACGATGAGCAGTTCTTC. The encoded protein is CASSLYDEQFF.

This clone was counted once. V usage is TRBV5-1 and J usage is TRBJ2-7, with D unresolved. The CDR3 is 16 residues long. Looked up from germline, CDR1 is SGHRS and CDR2 is YFSETQ. Trimming shortened V by 0 bases and J by 4 bases, and 17 bases separated the two germline ends. The CDR3 DNA reads as TGCGCCAGCAGCTTGGCAGGTGCTTGGCAGGTTTACGAGCAGTACTTC. Translation: CASSLAGAWQVYEQYF.

CDR3 in DNA: TGTGCCAGCAGCCTGGACAGGGTAAACGAAAAACTGTTTTTT. Its translation is CASSLDRVNEKLFF. This rearrangement joins TRBV7-2 to TRBJ1-4, with 8 positions matching TRBD1. Germline values: CDR1 SGHTA, CDR2 FQGNSA. Trimming removed 5 bases from V and 8 bases from J; junction bases left unmatched: 7. The CDR3 is 14 residues long. Drawing the rest from reference TRBV7-2 and TRBJ1-4, the complete variable domain is GAGVSQSPSNKVTEKGKDVELRCDPISGHTALYWYRQSLGQGLEFLIYFQGNSAPDKSGLPSDRFSAERTGGSVSTLTIQRTQQEDSAVYLCASSLDRVNEKLFFGSGTQLSVL.

CDR3 nucleotides: TGTGCCATCAGTGAGTCAAGAGGGGGCGGGGAGACCCAGTACTTC. Protein sequence: CAISESRGGGETQYF. The rearrangement links TRBV10-3 to TRBJ2-5, with 7 bases aligning to TRBD1. CDR1 is ENHRY, CDR2 SYGVKD, per germline. This CDR3 has 15 amino acids. V trimming: 0 bases; J trimming: 5 bases; junction bases outside the gene matches: 6.

A single count supports this clone. The chain recombines TRBV5-5 with TRBJ1-1; D ambiguous. Germline V lookup: CDR1 SGHKS, CDR2 YYEKEE (reference sequence). The CDR3 covers 13 residues. V lost 2 bases and J 5 bases, leaving 10 bases between the germline ends. The CDR3 nucleotides are TGTGCCAGCAGCTTAGCGATCGGGACTGAAGCTTTCTTT. Protein: CASSLAIGTEAFF.

A note on this clone: This sample also contains other DNA sequences that code for the same CDR3. The chain has TRBV5-1 and TRBJ1-3, with D maybe TRBD1 (6 bases). Germline CDR1 reads SGHRS; CDR2 reads YFSETQ. With 0 bases removed from V and 2 bases from J, the gap between germline ends came to 9 bases. This CDR3 contains 15 residues. Here the CDR3 reads CASSLDTGTGNTIYF. The CDR3 DNA follows: TGCGCCAGCAGCTTGGACACAGGGACTGGAAACACCATATATTTT.

The chain uses TRBV6-5 and TRBJ2-1; possibly TRBD2 for D (6 bases). The CDR3 consists of 15 residues. Trimming shortened V by 6 bases and J by 6 bases, and 18 bases separated the two germline ends. Germline-derived CDR1 and CDR2 are MNHEY and SVGAGI. CDR3 sequence: CASRRDPGLRNEQFF. As DNA, the CDR3 is TGTGCCAGCAGGCGCGATCCGGGACTCCGCAATGAGCAGTTCTTC.

The chain combines TRBV3-1 (or the pseudogene TRBV3-2) with TRBJ2-3, with 9 bases aligning to TRBD1. CDR1 is LGHDT, CDR2 YNNKEL, per germline (reference sequence). This CDR3 has 15 amino acids. V lost 5 bases and J lost 3; bases outside the gene matches: 6. CDR3 in DNA: TGTGCCAGCAGCACCCGGGACAGGGCAACAGATACGCAGTATTTT. Its translation is CASSTRDRATDTQYF.

V is TRBV3-1 (or the pseudogene TRBV3-2) and J is TRBJ2-1; 13 nucleotides align to TRBD2. This CDR3 spans 18 amino acids. V lost 6 bases and J lost 6; bases outside the gene matches: 14. Germline CDR1 is LGHDT and CDR2 is YNNKEL (reference sequence). CDR3 DNA: TGTGCCAGCAGTCGGACTAGCGGGAGCCCGCTCTCCGGCAATGAGCAGTTCTTC. Translating gives CASSRTSGSPLSGNEQFF.